Listed below are T cell receptor beta chains from one sample, sequenced in a study of CD8+CD57+ T cells in acquired aplastic anemia. TCRdb re-called the reads with MiXCR, one entry per CDR3 protein. Here the sample spans more than 150,000 distinct CDR3 sequences, around 48% being singletons. Material: sorted CD4+, CD8+, or CD8+CD57+ T cells (not recorded which) from PBMCs. These receptor sequences come from a human donor with aplastic anemia. Each CDR3 is given with its conserved first and last residue. The D gene is left open where the match is weak. Where a row states a size, it is once, few, many or the class of an expanded clone; other rows omit it.

D	V	J	size	length	CDR3	DNA
TRBD1	TRBV2	TRBJ1-4	.	15	CASSDDRGESEKLFF	TGTGCCAGCAGCGACGACAGGGGGGAAAGTGAAAAACTGTTTTTT
TRBD1	TRBV19	TRBJ1-5	.	15	CASSMRGGMNQPQHF	TGTGCCAGTAGTATGCGAGGGGGCATGAATCAGCCCCAGCATTTT
.	TRBV5-1	TRBJ2-1	many	15	CASSLTSFNGNEQFF	TGCGCCAGCAGCTTGACTAGTTTCAATGGCAATGAGCAGTTCTTC
.	TRBV7-9	TRBJ2-3	.	15	CASSLGGGMADTQYF	TGTGCCAGCAGCTTAGGTGGGGGGATGGCAGATACGCAGTATTTT
TRBD1	TRBV5-1	TRBJ2-7	.	15	CASSLTGTGTYEQYF	TGCGCCAGCAGCTTGACCGGGACAGGCACCTACGAGCAGTACTTC
.	TRBV6-5	TRBJ2-6	many	15	CASSFDGSGANVLTF	TGTGCCAGCAGTTTCGACGGCTCTGGGGCCAACGTCCTGACTTTC
TRBD1	TRBV29-1	TRBJ2-7	.	13	CSVAKGQGHEQYF	TGCAGCGTTGCTAAGGGACAGGGCCACGAGCAGTACTTC
.	TRBV19	TRBJ1-1	.	16	CASSILRDHMNTEAFF	TGTGCCAGTAGTATTCTACGGGACCACATGAACACTGAAGCTTTCTTT
.	TRBV14	TRBJ1-4	.	14	CASSQDGVLKKLFF	TGTGCCAGCAGCCAAGATGGAGTCTTGAAAAAACTGTTTTTT
.	TRBV10-2	TRBJ1-2	.	13	CAASGGGRYGYTF	TGTGCCGCCTCCGGCGGGGGGAGGTATGGCTACACCTTC
.	TRBV15	TRBJ2-7	.	13	CATSRVRFYEQYF	TGTGCCACCAGCAGAGTTCGGTTCTACGAGCAGTACTTC
TRBD1	TRBV7-9	TRBJ1-3	once	13	CASSPGGGNTIYF	TGTGCCAGCAGCCCAGGGGGTGGAAACACCATATATTTT
.	TRBV15	TRBJ2-1	few	13	CATSRPGGDEQFF	TGTGCCACCAGCAGACCCGGGGGCGATGAGCAGTTCTTC
.	TRBV2	TRBJ1-1	.	14	CASSVGGAKAEAFF	TGTGCCAGCAGTGTCGGAGGGGCGAAGGCTGAAGCTTTCTTT
.	TRBV4-1	TRBJ2-5	.	17	CASSQDGTSSNRETQYF	TGCGCCAGCAGCCAAGATGGCACTAGCAGCAATCGGGAGACCCAGTACTTC
.	TRBV7-8	TRBJ2-7	once	14	CASSSRDNLYEQYF	TGTGCCAGCAGCTCCCGGGACAACCTTTACGAGCAGTACTTC
TRBD2	TRBV20-1	TRBJ2-7	few	15	CSARLGLAGTYEQYF	TGCAGTGCTCGATTGGGACTAGCGGGAACCTACGAGCAGTACTTC
TRBD2	TRBV11-2	TRBJ2-1	few	16	CASSLELAGGVNEQSF	TGTGCCAGCAGCCTCGAACTAGCGGGGGGCGTAAATGAGCAGTCCTTC
.	TRBV20-1	TRBJ2-2	.	15	CSALRRQVNTGELFF	TGCAGTGCCCTCCGGAGGCAGGTGAACACCGGGGAGCTGTTTTTT
TRBD1	TRBV2	TRBJ1-1	many	14	CASSYTGGGTEAFF	TGTGCCAGCAGTTATACAGGGGGTGGCACTGAAGCTTTCTTT
.	TRBV7-9	TRBJ1-1	few	11	CASSNSHMAFF	TGTGCCAGCAGCAACAGCCACATGGCTTTCTTT
.	TRBV20-1	TRBJ2-5	.	14	CSAPVAKTGGTQYF	TGCAGTGCCCCCGTGGCCAAGACCGGGGGGACCCAGTACTTC
.	TRBV6-1	TRBJ1-4	many	13	CASRGTPGEKLFF	TGTGCCAGCAGGGGGACACCGGGTGAAAAACTGTTTTTT
.	TRBV2	TRBJ2-1	.	14	CASSEGTLRGEQFF	TGTGCCAGCAGTGAGGGGACCCTGAGGGGTGAGCAGTTCTTC
.	TRBV10-3	TRBJ1-3	many	16	CAISGGEFSSGNTIYF	TGTGCCATCAGTGGAGGCGAGTTTAGCTCTGGAAACACCATATATTTT
.	TRBV15	TRBJ2-3	.	14	CATSQAGGTDTQYF	TGTGCCACCAGCCAGGCAGGGGGCACAGATACGCAGTATTTT
TRBD2	TRBV5-6	TRBJ2-3	many	13	CASAKREADTQYF	TGTGCCAGCGCAAAGCGGGAGGCAGATACGCAGTATTTT
TRBD2	TRBV6-4	TRBJ2-7	many	16	CASSGSGTSGSYEQYF	TGTGCCAGCAGTGGCTCCGGGACTAGCGGCTCCTACGAGCAGTACTTC
.	TRBV2	TRBJ1-1	.	13	CASRRQKNTEAFF	TGTGCCAGCAGGAGGCAGAAGAACACTGAAGCTTTCTTT
.	TRBV19	TRBJ1-6	.	13	CAGGGEGSSPLHF	TGTGCCGGGGGGGGTGAGGGATCCTCACCCCTCCACTTT
TRBD1	TRBV14	TRBJ2-1	many	16	CASSQGTGGIYNEQFF	TGTGCCAGCAGCCAAGGGACAGGGGGAATCTACAATGAGCAGTTCTTC
.	TRBV5-1	TRBJ2-7	once	16	CASSVTTGRDPYEQYF	TGCGCCAGCAGCGTCACGACTGGCCGCGACCCCTACGAGCAGTACTTC
.	TRBV7-9	TRBJ2-5	few	13	CASRSGARETQYF	TGTGCCAGCAGGTCGGGGGCCCGTGAGACCCAGTACTTC
.	TRBV29-1	TRBJ2-5	.	14	CSVEALGLTETQYF	TGCAGCGTTGAAGCCTTGGGTCTCACAGAGACCCAGTACTTC
.	TRBV7-2	TRBJ2-5	.	13	CASSLDGQETQYF	TGTGCCAGCAGCTTAGACGGGCAAGAGACCCAGTACTTC
TRBD2	TRBV10-3	TRBJ2-7	.	15	CAISGSASGSYEQYF	TGTGCCATCAGTGGGTCGGCTAGCGGATCCTACGAGCAGTACTTC
.	TRBV20-1	TRBJ1-1	.	12	CSAREDELEAFF	TGCAGTGCTAGAGAAGATGAGCTTGAAGCTTTCTTT
.	TRBV20-1	TRBJ1-1	.	14	CSASGGRKNTEAFF	TGCAGTGCTAGTGGAGGACGAAAGAACACTGAAGCTTTCTTT
.	TRBV7-8	TRBJ2-2	many	16	CASRPRRDRLTGELFF	TGTGCCAGCAGACCCAGGAGGGACAGACTAACCGGGGAGCTGTTTTTT
TRBD1	TRBV28	TRBJ2-7	.	12	CASRQGAWEQYF	TGTGCCAGCAGGCAGGGGGCGTGGGAGCAGTACTTC
.	TRBV10-1	TRBJ2-6	many	17	CASSPNLRDSGANVLTF	TGCGCCAGCAGCCCTAACTTAAGAGACTCTGGGGCCAACGTCCTGACTTTC
.	TRBV7-9	TRBJ2-2	.	12	CASSFKTGELFF	TGTGCCAGCAGCTTCAAAACCGGGGAGCTGTTTTTT
TRBD2	TRBV11-2	TRBJ2-7	.	15	CASSLVAGVAYEQYF	TGTGCCAGCAGCCTCGTGGCGGGAGTAGCATACGAGCAGTACTTC
TRBD1	TRBV6-6	TRBJ1-4	many	17	CASSWDRAVTTNEKLFF	TGTGCCAGCAGTTGGGACAGGGCCGTTACAACTAATGAAAAACTGTTTTTT
TRBD1	TRBV29-1	TRBJ2-1	.	16	CSVDGTGASPINEQFF	TGCAGCGTTGATGGGACAGGAGCCAGCCCGATCAATGAGCAGTTCTTC
TRBD1	TRBV29-1	TRBJ1-1	.	12	CSVGQGGTEAFF	TGCAGCGTAGGACAGGGTGGCACTGAAGCTTTCTTT
.	TRBV9	TRBJ2-3	many	11	CASMLWGTQYF	TGTGCCAGCATGCTCTGGGGTACGCAGTATTTT
TRBD1	TRBV6-2/TRBV6-3	TRBJ2-7	many	17	CASSYSISETGAYEQYF	TGTGCCAGCAGTTACTCTATCTCCGAGACAGGGGCCTACGAGCAGTACTTC
TRBD2	TRBV10-3	TRBJ2-7	.	15	CAITDGTSGGYEQYF	TGTGCCATCACGGACGGGACTAGCGGGGGCTACGAGCAGTACTTC
TRBD2	TRBV10-3	TRBJ2-1	.	17	CATPWGTSGTTYNEQFF	TGTGCCACCCCCTGGGGGACTAGCGGGACGACTTACAATGAGCAGTTCTTC
.	TRBV10-2	TRBJ1-5	many	14	CASSEQSLNQPQHF	TGCGCCAGCAGTGAACAGAGTCTCAATCAGCCCCAGCATTTT
.	TRBV6-1	TRBJ1-1	many	12	CASKATVSEAFF	TGTGCCAGCAAGGCGACGGTATCTGAAGCTTTCTTT
.	TRBV10-3	TRBJ1-1	many	14	CAIRIQGMNTEAFF	TGTGCCATCAGGATCCAGGGTATGAACACTGAAGCTTTCTTT
.	TRBV7-8	TRBJ2-1	.	11	CASSLVDEQFF	TGTGCCAGCAGCTTAGTAGATGAGCAGTTCTTC
TRBD2	TRBV7-7	TRBJ2-2	.	13	CASSTSETGELFF	TGTGCCAGCAGCACTAGCGAGACCGGGGAGCTGTTTTTT
TRBD1	TRBV11-1	TRBJ1-2	.	13	CARRGQGFYGYTF	TGTGCTCGAAGGGGACAGGGCTTCTATGGCTACACCTTC
.	TRBV15	TRBJ2-5	.	13	CATSRDGEETQYF	TGTGCCACCAGCAGGGACGGGGAAGAGACCCAGTACTTC
TRBD1	TRBV10-3	TRBJ1-2	.	15	CASRPPGQGSSGYTF	TGTGCCAGCAGACCACCGGGACAGGGGTCTAGTGGCTACACCTTC
.	TRBV5-1	TRBJ1-3	many	14	CASRIIGPGNTIYF	TGCGCCAGCAGGATTATAGGGCCTGGAAACACCATATATTTT
.	TRBV5-4	TRBJ2-7	.	17	CASSLEPGTKRSYEQYF	TGTGCCAGCAGCTTGGAACCCGGGACAAAACGCTCCTACGAGCAGTACTTC